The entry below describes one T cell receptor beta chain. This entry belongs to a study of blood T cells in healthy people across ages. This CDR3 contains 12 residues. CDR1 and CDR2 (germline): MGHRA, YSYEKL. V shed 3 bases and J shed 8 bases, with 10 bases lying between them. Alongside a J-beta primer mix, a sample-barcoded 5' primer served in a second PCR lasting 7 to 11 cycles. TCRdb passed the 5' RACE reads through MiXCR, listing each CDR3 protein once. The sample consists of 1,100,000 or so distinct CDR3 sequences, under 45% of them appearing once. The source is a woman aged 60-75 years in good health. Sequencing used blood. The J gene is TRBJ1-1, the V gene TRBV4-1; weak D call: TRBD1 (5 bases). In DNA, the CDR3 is TGCGCCAGCAGCCACTCCGACAGAGAAGCTTTCTTT. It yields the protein CASSHSDREAFF.